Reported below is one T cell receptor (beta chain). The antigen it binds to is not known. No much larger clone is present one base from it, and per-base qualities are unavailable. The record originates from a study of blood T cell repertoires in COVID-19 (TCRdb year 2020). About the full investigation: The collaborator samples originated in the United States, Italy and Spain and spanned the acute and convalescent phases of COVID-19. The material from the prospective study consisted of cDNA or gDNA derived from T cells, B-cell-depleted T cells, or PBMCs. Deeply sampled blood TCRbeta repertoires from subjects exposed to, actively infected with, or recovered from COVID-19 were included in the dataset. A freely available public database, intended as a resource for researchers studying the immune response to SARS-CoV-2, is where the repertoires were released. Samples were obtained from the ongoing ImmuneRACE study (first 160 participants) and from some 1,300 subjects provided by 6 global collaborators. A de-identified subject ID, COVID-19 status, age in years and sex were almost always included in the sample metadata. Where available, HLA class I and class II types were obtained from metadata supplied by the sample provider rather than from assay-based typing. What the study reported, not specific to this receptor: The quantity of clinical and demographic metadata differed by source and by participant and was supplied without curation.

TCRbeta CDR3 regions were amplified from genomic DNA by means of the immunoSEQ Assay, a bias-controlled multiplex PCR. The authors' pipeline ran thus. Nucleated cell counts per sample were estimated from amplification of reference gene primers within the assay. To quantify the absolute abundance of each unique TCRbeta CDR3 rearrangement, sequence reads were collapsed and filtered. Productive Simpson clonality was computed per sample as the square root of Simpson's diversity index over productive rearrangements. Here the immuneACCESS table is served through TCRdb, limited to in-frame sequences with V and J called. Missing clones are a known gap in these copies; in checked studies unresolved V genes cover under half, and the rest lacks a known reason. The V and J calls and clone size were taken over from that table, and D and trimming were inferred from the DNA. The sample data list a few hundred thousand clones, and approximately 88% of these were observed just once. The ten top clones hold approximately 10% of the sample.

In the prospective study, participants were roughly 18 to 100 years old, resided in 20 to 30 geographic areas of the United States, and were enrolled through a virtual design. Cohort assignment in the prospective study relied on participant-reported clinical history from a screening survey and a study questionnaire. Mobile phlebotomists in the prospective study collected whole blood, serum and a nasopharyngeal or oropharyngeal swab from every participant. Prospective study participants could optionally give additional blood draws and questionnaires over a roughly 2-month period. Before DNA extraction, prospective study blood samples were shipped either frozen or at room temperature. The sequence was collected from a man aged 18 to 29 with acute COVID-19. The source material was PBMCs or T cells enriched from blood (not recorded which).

The CDR3 region reads CASSYTGADGYTF. The sequenced DNA: TGTGCCAGCAGTTACACAGGGGCGGATGGCTACACCTTC. The rearrangement joined TRBV6-5 to TRBJ1-2, and 7 bases in between align with TRBD1. The germline V gene gives CDR1 as MNHEY and CDR2 as SVGAGI. Including cysteine and phenylalanine, the CDR3 has 13 amino acids. This entry keeps only the CDR3 DNA: 39 bases, framed from base 1. Trimming accounts for 2 bases at V and 6 bases at J, while the number of junction bases matched to no gene is 3.